This TCR beta chain is from a study of control samples from healthy donors and cancer patients. Some clones are missing from TCRdb's copy, which holds only in-frame ones; the method was immunoSEQ multiplex PCR. The sample has about 79,000 clones; 93% are singletons. The junction had 7 bases not matched to a gene; V was cut back by 4 bases and J by 7 bases. Germline lookup yields CDR1 SGHRS and CDR2 YFSETQ. The CDR3 runs to 14 residues. This rearrangement joins TRBV5-1 to TRBJ1-5; the match to TRBD1 covers 8 bases. The specimen was PBMCs. The receptor comes from a woman in her 40s with lung cancer. The CDR3 DNA reads TGCGCCAGCAGCACTGGACAGGGAGGACAGCCCCAGCATTTT. Protein product: CASSTGQGGQPQHF.